The clone carrying this T cell receptor (beta chain) was observed many times. No antigen is known for it. The sample comes from a study of CD8+CD57+ T cells in acquired aplastic anemia. The wider study: Sorted CD4+ and CD8+ cells gave a mean 3.2 ug DNA, range roughly 0.19 to 30 ug.

CDR3 and TCR beta VDJ profiling relied on genomic DNA as the template. Via MiXCR, TCRdb re-called the reads, giving one row per CDR3 protein. The repertoire has 150,000 to 200,000 distinct CDR3 sequences, 45% to 55% of them found once; the top ten carry about 31%. Study-level points and caveats: Roughly 30 was the count of CD8+ CDR3 sequences that patients shared with controls. CD8+ Simpson's diversity showed no significant patient-control difference.

Germline V CDR1 and CDR2: SGHTA, FQGNSA. V lost 3 bases and J lost 5, with 16 bases in between. The CDR3 spans 15 residues. CD8+CD57+ cell expansion had been shown by flow cytometry in patients chosen for sequencing. The study sampled blood from patients who had received no therapy. The rearrangement joins TRBV7-2 to TRBJ2-5, with D perhaps matching TRBD2 (6 bases). Sample: sorted CD4+, CD8+, or CD8+CD57+ T cells (not recorded which) from PBMCs. The sequence came from a human donor with aplastic anemia. The CDR3: CASSLVEAGWETQYF. DNA for the CDR3: TGTGCCAGCAGCTTGGTAGAAGCGGGTTGGGAGACCCAGTACTTC.